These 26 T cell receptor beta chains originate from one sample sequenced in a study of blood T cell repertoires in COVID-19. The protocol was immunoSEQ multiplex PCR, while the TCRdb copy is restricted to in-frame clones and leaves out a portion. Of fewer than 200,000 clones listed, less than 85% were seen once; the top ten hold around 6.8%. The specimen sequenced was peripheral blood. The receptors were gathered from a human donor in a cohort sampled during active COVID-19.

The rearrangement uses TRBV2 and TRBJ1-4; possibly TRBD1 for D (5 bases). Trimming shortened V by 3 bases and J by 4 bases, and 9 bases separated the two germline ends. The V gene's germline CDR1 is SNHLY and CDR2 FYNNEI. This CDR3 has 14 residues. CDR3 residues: CASSDGGDNEKLFF. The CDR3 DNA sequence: TGTGCCAGCAGTGACGGGGGAGATAATGAAAAACTGTTTTTT.

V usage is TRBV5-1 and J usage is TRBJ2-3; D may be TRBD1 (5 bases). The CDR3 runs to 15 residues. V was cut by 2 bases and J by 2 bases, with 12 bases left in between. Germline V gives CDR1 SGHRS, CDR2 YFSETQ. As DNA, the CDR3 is TGCGCCAGCAGCTTTGGTGGGGCCAACACAGATACGCAGTATTTT. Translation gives CASSFGGANTDTQYF.

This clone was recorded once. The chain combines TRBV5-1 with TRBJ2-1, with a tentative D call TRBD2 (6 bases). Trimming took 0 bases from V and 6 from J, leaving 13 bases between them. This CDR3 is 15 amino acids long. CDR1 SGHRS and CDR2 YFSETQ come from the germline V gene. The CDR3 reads CASSLDAGQGNEQFF. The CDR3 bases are TGCGCCAGCAGCTTGGACGCGGGGCAAGGCAATGAGCAGTTCTTC.

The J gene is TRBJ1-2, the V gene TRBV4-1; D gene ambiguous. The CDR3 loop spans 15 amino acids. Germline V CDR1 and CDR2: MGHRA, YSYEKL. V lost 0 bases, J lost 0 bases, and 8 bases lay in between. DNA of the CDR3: TGCGCCAGCAGCCAAGAAGGCGGAGCTAACTATGGCTACACCTTC. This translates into CASSQEGGANYGYTF.

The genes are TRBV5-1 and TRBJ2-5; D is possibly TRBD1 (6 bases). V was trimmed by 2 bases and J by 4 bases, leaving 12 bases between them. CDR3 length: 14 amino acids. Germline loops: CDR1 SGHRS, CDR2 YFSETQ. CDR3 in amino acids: CASSFYRARETQYF. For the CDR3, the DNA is TGCGCCAGCAGCTTCTACAGGGCGAGAGAGACCCAGTACTTC.

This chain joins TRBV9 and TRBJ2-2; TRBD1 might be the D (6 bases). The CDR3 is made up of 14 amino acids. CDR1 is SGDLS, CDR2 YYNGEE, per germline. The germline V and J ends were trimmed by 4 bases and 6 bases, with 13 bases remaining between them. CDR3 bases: TGTGCCAGCAGCATTTCACAGGGTGCCGGGGAGCTGTTTTTT. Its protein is CASSISQGAGELFF.

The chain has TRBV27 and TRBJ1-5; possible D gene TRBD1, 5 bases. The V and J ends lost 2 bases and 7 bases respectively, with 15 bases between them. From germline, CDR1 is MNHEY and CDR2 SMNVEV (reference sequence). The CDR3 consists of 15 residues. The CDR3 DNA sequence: TGTGCCAGCAGTTTAGGTGGGATCGGGGGGCAGCCCCAGCATTTT. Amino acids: CASSLGGIGGQPQHF.

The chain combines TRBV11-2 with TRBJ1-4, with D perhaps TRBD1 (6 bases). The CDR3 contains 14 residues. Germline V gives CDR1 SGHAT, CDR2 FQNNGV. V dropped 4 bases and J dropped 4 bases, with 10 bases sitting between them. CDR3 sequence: CASSSDRHNEKLFF. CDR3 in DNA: TGTGCCAGCAGCTCGGACAGACATAATGAAAAACTGTTTTTT.

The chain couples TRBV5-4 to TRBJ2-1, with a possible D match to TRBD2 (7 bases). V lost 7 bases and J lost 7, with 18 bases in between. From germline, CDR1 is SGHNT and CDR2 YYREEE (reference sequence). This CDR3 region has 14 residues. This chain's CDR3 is CASPLGGAGNEQFF. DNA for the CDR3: TGTGCCAGCCCCCTAGGGGGGGCGGGGAATGAGCAGTTCTTC.

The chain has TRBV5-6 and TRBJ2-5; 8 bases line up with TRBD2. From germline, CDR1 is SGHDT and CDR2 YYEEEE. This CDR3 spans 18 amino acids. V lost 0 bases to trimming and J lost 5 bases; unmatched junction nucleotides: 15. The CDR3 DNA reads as TGTGCCAGCAGCTTGGGGCTAGCGGGTCACAGACTACGGGAGACCCAGTACTTC. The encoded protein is CASSLGLAGHRLRETQYF. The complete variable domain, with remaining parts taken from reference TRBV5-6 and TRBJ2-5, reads DAGVTQSPTHLIKTRGQQVTLRCSPKSGHDTVSWYQQALGQGPQFIFQYYEEEERQRGNFPDRFSGHQFPNYSSELNVNALLLGDSALYLCASSLGLAGHRLRETQYFGPGTRLLVL.

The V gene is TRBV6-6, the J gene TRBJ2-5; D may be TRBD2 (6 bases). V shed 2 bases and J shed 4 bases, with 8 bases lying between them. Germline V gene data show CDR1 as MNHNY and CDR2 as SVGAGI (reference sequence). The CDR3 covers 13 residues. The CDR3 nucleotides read TGTGCCAGCAGTTACCACGGGGGAGAGACCCAGTACTTC. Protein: CASSYHGGETQYF.

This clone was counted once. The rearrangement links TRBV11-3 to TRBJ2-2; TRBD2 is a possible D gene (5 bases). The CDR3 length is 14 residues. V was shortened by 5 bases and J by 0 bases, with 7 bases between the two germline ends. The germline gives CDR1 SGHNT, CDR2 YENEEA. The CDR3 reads CASSRGSNTGELFF. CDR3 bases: TGTGCCAGCAGCCGGGGATCGAACACCGGGGAGCTGTTTTTT.

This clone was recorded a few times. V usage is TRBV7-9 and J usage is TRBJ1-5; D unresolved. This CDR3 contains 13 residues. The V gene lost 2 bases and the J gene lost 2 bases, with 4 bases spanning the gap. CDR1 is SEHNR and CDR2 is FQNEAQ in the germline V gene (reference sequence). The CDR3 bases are TGTGCCAGCAGCTTACAGGGCAATCAGCCCCAGCATTTT. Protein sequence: CASSLQGNQPQHF. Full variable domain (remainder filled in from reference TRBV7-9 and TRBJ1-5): DTGVSQNPRHKITKRGQNVTFRCDPISEHNRLYWYRQTLGQGPEFLTYFQNEAQLEKSRLLSDRFSAERPKGSFSTLEIQRTEQGDSAMYLCASSLQGNQPQHFGDGTRLSIL.

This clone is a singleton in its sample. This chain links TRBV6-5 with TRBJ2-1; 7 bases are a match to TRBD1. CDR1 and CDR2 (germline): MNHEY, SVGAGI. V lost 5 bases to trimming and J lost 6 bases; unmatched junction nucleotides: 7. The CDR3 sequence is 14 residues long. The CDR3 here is CASSHHRGSNEQFF. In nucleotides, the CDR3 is TGTGCCAGCAGTCACCACAGGGGATCCAATGAGCAGTTCTTC.

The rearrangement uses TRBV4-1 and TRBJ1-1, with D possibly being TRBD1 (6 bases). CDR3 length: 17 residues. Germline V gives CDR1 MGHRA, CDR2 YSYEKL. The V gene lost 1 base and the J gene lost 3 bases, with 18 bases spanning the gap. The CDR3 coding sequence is TGCGCCAGCAGCCAAGTCTTTCAAACAGGGTACGACACTGAAGCTTTCTTT. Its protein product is CASSQVFQTGYDTEAFF.

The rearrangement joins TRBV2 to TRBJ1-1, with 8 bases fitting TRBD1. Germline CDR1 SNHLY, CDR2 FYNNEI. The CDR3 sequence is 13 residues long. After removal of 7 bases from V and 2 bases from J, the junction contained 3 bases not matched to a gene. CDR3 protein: CASTTGGNTEAFF. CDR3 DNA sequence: TGTGCCAGCACCACAGGGGGAAACACTGAAGCTTTCTTT.

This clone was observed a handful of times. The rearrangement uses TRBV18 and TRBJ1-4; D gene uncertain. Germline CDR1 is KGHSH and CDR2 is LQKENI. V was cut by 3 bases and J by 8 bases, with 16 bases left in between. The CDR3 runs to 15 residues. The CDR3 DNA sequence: TGTGCCAGCTCACCCACAGCAGCTGGAGGGGAAAAACTGTTTTTT. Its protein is CASSPTAAGGEKLFF.

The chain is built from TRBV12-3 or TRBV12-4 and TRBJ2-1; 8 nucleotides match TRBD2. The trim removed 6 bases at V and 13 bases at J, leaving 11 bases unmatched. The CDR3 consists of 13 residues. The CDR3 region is CASSFSPGGAQFF. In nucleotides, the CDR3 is TGTGCCAGCAGCTTCTCCCCCGGGGGGGCCCAGTTCTTC.

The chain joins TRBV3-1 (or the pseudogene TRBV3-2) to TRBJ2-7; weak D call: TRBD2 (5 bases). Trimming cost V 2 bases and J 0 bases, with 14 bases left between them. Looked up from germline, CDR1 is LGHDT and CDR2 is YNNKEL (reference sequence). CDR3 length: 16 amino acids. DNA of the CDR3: TGTGCCAGCAGCCAAATGGGCGGGTCCAGCTCCTACGAGCAGTACTTC. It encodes CASSQMGGSSSYEQYF.

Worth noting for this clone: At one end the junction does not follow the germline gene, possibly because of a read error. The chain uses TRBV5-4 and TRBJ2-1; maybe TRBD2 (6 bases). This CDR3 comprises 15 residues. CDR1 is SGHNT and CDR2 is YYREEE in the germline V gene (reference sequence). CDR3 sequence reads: CASSSVRGSSNEQFF. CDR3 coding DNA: TGTGCCAGCAGCTCCGTGCGGGGTTCCTCCAATGAGCAGTTCTTC.

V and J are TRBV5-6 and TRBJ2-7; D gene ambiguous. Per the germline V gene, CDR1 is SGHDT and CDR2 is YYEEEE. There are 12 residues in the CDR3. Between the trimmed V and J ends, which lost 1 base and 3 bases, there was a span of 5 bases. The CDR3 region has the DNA TGTGCCAGCAGCTTGCTCAGCTACGAGCAGTACTTC. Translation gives CASSLLSYEQYF.

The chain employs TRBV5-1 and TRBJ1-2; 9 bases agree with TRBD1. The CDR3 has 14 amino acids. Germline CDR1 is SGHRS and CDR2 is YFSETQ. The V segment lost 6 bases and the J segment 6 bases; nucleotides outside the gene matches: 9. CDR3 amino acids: CASTPGTGTNGYTF. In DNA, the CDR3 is TGCGCCAGCACCCCCGGGACAGGGACCAATGGCTACACCTTC. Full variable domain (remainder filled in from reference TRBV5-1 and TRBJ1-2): KAGVTQTPRYLIKTRGQQVTLSCSPISGHRSVSWYQQTPGQGLQFLFEYFSETQRNKGNFPGRFSGRQFSNSRSEMNVSTLELGDSALYLCASTPGTGTNGYTFGSGTRLTVV.

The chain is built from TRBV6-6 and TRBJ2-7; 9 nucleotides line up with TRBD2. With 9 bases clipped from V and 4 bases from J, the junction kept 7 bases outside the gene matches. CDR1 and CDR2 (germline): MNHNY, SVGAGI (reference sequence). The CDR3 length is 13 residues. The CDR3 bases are TGTGCCAGTCTAAGCGGGGGGTCGTACGAGCAGTACTTC. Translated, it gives CASLSGGSYEQYF.

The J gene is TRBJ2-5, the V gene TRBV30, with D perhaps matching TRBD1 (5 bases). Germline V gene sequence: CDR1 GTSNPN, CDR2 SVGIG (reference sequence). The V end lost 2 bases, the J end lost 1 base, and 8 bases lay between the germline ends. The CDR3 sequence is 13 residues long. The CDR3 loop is CAWSPDSQETQYF. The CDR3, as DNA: TGTGCCTGGAGTCCAGACAGCCAAGAGACCCAGTACTTC.

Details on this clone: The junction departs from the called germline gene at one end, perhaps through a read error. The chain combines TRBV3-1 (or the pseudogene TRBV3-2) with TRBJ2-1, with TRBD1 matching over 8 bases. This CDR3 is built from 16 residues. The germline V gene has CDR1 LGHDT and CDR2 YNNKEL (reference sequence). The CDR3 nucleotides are TGTGCCGGCAGCCAAGTGGGGCAGGGGGCTCGGAATGAGCAGTTCTTC. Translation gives CAGSQVGQGARNEQFF.

As DNA, the CDR3 is TGTGCCAGCAGCGTAGATCTGGGGGCGGACACTGAAGCTTTCTTT. Amino acid sequence: CASSVDLGADTEAFF. The chain combines TRBV9 with TRBJ1-1; TRBD1 is a possible D gene (6 bases). Germline-derived CDR1 and CDR2 are SGDLS and YYNGEE. The CDR3 has 15 amino acids. The V end was cut by 0 bases, the J end by 3 bases, with 12 bases between.